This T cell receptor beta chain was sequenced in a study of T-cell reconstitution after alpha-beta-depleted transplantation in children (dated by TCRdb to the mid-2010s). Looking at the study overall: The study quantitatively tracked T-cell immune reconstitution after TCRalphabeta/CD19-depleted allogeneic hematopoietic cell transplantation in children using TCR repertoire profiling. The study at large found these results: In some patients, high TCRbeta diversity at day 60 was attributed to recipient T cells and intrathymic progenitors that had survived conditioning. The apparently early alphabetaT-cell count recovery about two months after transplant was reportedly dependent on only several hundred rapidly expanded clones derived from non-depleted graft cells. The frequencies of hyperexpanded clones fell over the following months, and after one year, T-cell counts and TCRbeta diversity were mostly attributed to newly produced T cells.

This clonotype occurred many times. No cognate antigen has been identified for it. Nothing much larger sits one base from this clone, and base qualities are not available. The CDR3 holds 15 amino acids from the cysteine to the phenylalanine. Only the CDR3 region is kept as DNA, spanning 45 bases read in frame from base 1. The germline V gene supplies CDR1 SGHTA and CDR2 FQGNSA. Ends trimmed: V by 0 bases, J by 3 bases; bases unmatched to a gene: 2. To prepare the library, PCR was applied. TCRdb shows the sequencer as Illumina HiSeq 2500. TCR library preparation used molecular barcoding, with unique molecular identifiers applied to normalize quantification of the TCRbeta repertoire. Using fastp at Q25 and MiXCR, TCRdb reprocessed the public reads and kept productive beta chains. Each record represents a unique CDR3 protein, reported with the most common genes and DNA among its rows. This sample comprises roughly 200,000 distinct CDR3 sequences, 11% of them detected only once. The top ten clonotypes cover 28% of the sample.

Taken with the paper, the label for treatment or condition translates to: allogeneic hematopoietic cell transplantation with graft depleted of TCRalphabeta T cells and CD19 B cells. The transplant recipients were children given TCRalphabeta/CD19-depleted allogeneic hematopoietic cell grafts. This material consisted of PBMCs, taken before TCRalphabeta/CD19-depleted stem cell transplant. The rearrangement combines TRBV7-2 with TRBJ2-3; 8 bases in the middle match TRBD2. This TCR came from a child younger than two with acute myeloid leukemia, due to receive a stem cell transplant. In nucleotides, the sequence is TGTGCCAGCAGCTTAGCCGGGGGGGTAACAGATACGCAGTATTTT. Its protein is CASSLAGGVTDTQYF.